This passage covers 24 T cell receptor beta chains from one sample sequenced in a study of beta chain features in type 1 diabetes. Isolated RNA was reverse transcribed in full, so expressed TCRB transcripts were sequenced. The assay was immunoSEQ multiplex PCR, and TCRdb's table has in-frame clones only and misses some. Of about 110,000 clones listed, less than 40% are singletons. The sequencing sample was made of stem cell memory CD4+ T cells from blood. The receptors were sampled from a woman under 30 in good health.

The CDR3 is CASSLDHMGLAGATGELFF. Written as DNA, the CDR3 is TGTGCCAGCAGCTTAGACCACATGGGACTAGCGGGAGCCACCGGGGAGCTGTTTTTT. The chain combines TRBV11-3 with TRBJ2-2, with TRBD2 matching 14 bases. Germline V lookup: CDR1 SGHNT, CDR2 YENEEA. V shed 0 bases and J 4 bases; nucleotides not matched to a gene: 7. The CDR3 covers 19 residues.

In this sample, this clone turned up a few times. In DNA form, the CDR3 reads TGTGCCAGCACATCAAGCGGGTCCCCCTACAATGAGCAGTTCTTC. This encodes CASTSSGSPYNEQFF. The chain uses TRBV7-3 and TRBJ2-1; TRBD2 might be the D (6 bases). CDR1 and CDR2 from the germline V gene are SGHTA and FQGTGA. Trimming cost V 7 bases and J 2 bases, with 15 bases left between them. This CDR3 region has 15 residues. Full variable domain (remainder filled in from reference TRBV7-3 and TRBJ2-1): GAGVSQTPSNKVTEKGKYVELRCDPISGHTALYWYRQSLGQGPEFLIYFQGTGAADDSGLPNDRFFAVRPEGSVSTLKIQRTERGDSAVYLCASTSSGSPYNEQFFGPGTRLTVL.

This rearrangement joins TRBV19 to TRBJ2-5; TRBD2 agrees at 8 bases. Trimming at V came to 5 bases and at J to 5 bases, leaving 7 bases not matched to a gene. The CDR3 extends over 14 amino acids. Germline-derived CDR1 and CDR2 are LNHDA and SQIVND (reference sequence). The CDR3: CASSYGRAGETQYF. In DNA, the CDR3 is TGTGCCAGTAGTTACGGGAGGGCAGGCGAGACCCAGTACTTC.

This chain links TRBV27 with TRBJ1-5, with 7 bases matching TRBD1. The CDR3 contains 15 residues. V was clipped by 7 bases and J by 2 bases; unmatched bases: 8. The germline gives CDR1 MNHEY, CDR2 SMNVEV (reference sequence). CDR3 loop: CASKRGTAGNQPQHF. DNA of the CDR3: TGTGCCAGCAAAAGGGGGACAGCTGGCAATCAGCCCCAGCATTTT.

The chain recombines TRBV29-1 with TRBJ1-2, with D uncertain. In germline, CDR1 is SQVTM, CDR2 ANQGSEA. Trimming removed 8 bases from V and 6 bases from J, with 13 bases in between. The CDR3 is 11 residues long. The CDR3 DNA sequence: TGCAGCTCCGGAGAGAGGGATGGCTACACCTTC. Translated: CSSGERDGYTF.

This chain connects TRBV28 to TRBJ1-1; D is perhaps TRBD1 (6 bases). Germline CDR1 MDHEN, CDR2 SYDVKM. The CDR3 loop spans 15 amino acids. V was pared by 1 base and J by 1 base, with 10 bases between. CDR3 protein: CASSLYTGRNTEAFF. The CDR3 nucleotides read TGTGCCAGCAGTTTATACACAGGGAGGAACACTGAAGCTTTCTTT.

The V gene is TRBV29-1, the J gene TRBJ2-3; D uncertain. The CDR3 loop spans 13 amino acids. V lost 0 bases and J 4 bases, leaving 8 bases between the germline ends. The V gene's germline CDR1 is SQVTM and CDR2 ANQGSEA. CDR3 protein: CSVEDQAADTQYF. As DNA, the CDR3 is TGCAGCGTTGAAGATCAGGCCGCAGATACGCAGTATTTT.

The chain links TRBV29-1 to TRBJ2-1; 12 bases are shared with TRBD2. With V trimmed by 6 bases and J by 6 bases, 6 bases remained unmatched. The CDR3 consists of 14 residues. Germline CDR1 reads SQVTM; CDR2 reads ANQGSEA. The DNA of the CDR3 is TGCAGCGTGAGACTAGCGGGAGACCTCAATGAGCAGTTCTTC. This gives the protein CSVRLAGDLNEQFF.

The chain joins TRBV6-6 to TRBJ2-5, with D possibly matching TRBD2 (6 bases). The CDR3 is made up of 15 amino acids. Trimming took 4 bases from V and 5 from J, leaving 17 bases between them. CDR1 and CDR2 (germline): MNHNY, SVGAGI (reference sequence). CDR3 DNA: TGTGCCAGCAGTTCCCGCGGCCTGGGGAGGGAGACCCAGTACTTC. Its translation: CASSSRGLGRETQYF.

The V call is TRBV5-1, the J call TRBJ2-5; D remains ambiguous. The J call could be wrong; TRBJ2-7 is a better fit for the DNA end. Germline V CDR1 and CDR2: SGHRS, YFSETQ. The CDR3 runs to 11 residues. CDR3 in amino acids: CASSSGSEQYF. The CDR3 DNA follows: TGCGCCAGCAGCTCAGGCTCCGAGCAGTACTTC.

This chain uses TRBV2 with TRBJ2-7; 12 bases are a match to TRBD2. CDR1 is SNHLY and CDR2 is FYNNEI in the germline V gene. V dropped 7 bases and J dropped 2; count of bases not matched to a gene: 9. This CDR3 spans 16 amino acids. The CDR3 here is CASNGLAGSPPYEQYF. CDR3 coding DNA: TGTGCCAGCAATGGACTAGCGGGATCGCCCCCCTACGAGCAGTACTTC.

V is TRBV7-6 and J is TRBJ2-1; TRBD2 aligns across 10 bases. Looked up from germline, CDR1 is SGHVS and CDR2 is FNYEAQ. V shed 1 base and J 10 bases; nucleotides not matched to a gene: 13. The CDR3 length is 17 residues. The CDR3 bases are TGTGCCAGCAGCTTAGATTCACAGGCACTAGCGGGAAGCGAGCAGTTCTTC. Translated, it gives CASSLDSQALAGSEQFF. The full variable domain, its missing parts supplied by reference TRBV7-6 and TRBJ2-1, is GAGVSQSPRYKVTKRGQDVALRCDPISGHVSLYWYRQALGQGPEFLTYFNYEAQQDKSGLPNDRFSAERPEGSISTLTIQRTEQRDSAMYRCASSLDSQALAGSEQFFGPGTRLTVL.

The rearrangement uses TRBV7-8 and TRBJ2-7, with a possible D match to TRBD1 (6 bases). The CDR3 has 14 residues. CDR1 and CDR2 from the germline V gene are SGHVS and FQNEAQ. V was pared by 8 bases and J by 0 bases, with 14 bases between. The DNA for the CDR3 is TGTGCCAGCGGTAGGCAGGGGAGCTCCTACGAGCAGTACTTC. This encodes CASGRQGSSYEQYF. The full variable domain, rest sourced from reference TRBV7-8 and TRBJ2-7, is GAGVSQSPRYKVAKRGQDVALRCDPISGHVSLFWYQQALGQGPEFLTYFQNEAQLDKSGLPSDRFFAERPEGSVSTLKIQRTQQEDSAVYLCASGRQGSSYEQYFGPGTRLTVT.

This clone was counted only a few times. This chain uses TRBV19 with TRBJ2-7; the D gene is possibly TRBD2 (5 bases). Deletions cut 8 bases from V and 2 bases from J, with 19 bases between. Germline V lookup: CDR1 LNHDA, CDR2 SQIVND (reference sequence). The CDR3 totals 15 residues. Here the CDR3 DNA reads TGTGCCAGTCGTCAAATGGGAGCTGGGCCCTACGAGCAGTACTTC. It is translated as CASRQMGAGPYEQYF.

This clone was counted a single time. At one of its ends the junction is not consistent with the germline gene, which may arise from a read error. The rearrangement links TRBV5-1 to TRBJ2-1; the D gene is possibly TRBD2 (5 bases). The CDR3 consists of 15 residues. Germline lookup yields CDR1 SGHRS and CDR2 YFSETQ. The CDR3, as DNA: TGCGCCAGCAGCTTGAATCCGGGGTCCTACAATGAGCGGTTCTTC. It codes for CASSLNPGSYNERFF.

This chain uses TRBV15 with TRBJ1-2; D is ambiguous. Trimming took off 0 bases at V and 3 bases at J, with 5 bases between the two ends. This CDR3 has 13 amino acids. Germline V gene lookup returns CDR1 LNHNV and CDR2 YYDKDF (reference sequence). In DNA form, the CDR3 reads TGTGCCACCAGCAGAGATGTCGACTATGGCTACACCTTC. It translates to CATSRDVDYGYTF. Looking up the rest from reference TRBV15 and TRBJ1-2 gives the full variable domain: DAMVIQNPRYQVTQFGKPVTLSCSQTLNHNVMYWYQQKSSQAPKLLFHYYDKDFNNEADTPDNFQSRRPNTSFCFLDIRSPGLGDTAMYLCATSRDVDYGYTFGSGTRLTVV.

This sequence joins TRBV6-5 and TRBJ2-1; possible D gene TRBD2, 6 bases. V was trimmed by 6 bases and J by 7 bases, leaving 16 bases between them. There are 14 residues in the CDR3. Germline loops: CDR1 MNHEY, CDR2 SVGAGI. The CDR3 here is CASSRERVGNEQFF. The CDR3 DNA follows: TGTGCCAGCAGCCGCGAGCGGGTTGGAAATGAGCAGTTCTTC.

This clone was detected a few times. The chain is built from TRBV10-3 and TRBJ1-2; D is unclear. V shed 4 bases and J shed 7 bases, with 16 bases lying between them. Germline CDR1 ENHRY, CDR2 SYGVKD. The CDR3 is 14 residues long. Written as DNA, the CDR3 is TGTGCCATCAGTGTAGGCAGGTCGGAATTTGGCTACACCTTC. The encoded protein is CAISVGRSEFGYTF.

The rearrangement links TRBV30 to TRBJ1-5; D possibly corresponds to TRBD1 (5 bases). Germline assignment: CDR1 GTSNPN and CDR2 SVGIG (reference sequence). V was pared by 1 base and J by 6 bases, with 19 bases between. CDR3 size: 16 residues. This CDR3 is CAWSARGKGSVQPQHF. CDR3 DNA sequence: TGTGCCTGGAGTGCCCGGGGGAAGGGGTCTGTTCAGCCCCAGCATTTT.

This clone was picked up a small number of times. The chain uses TRBV7-8 and TRBJ2-7; TRBD2 matches at 13 bases. Germline V CDR1 and CDR2: SGHVS, FQNEAQ. V trimming: 4 bases; J trimming: 3 bases; junction bases outside the gene matches: 3. The CDR3 consists of 15 residues. The CDR3 DNA is TGTGCCAGCAGCTCAGGACTAGCGGGAGTCTACGAGCAGTACTTC. Its translation: CASSSGLAGVYEQYF.

This clone was seen only a few times. The V call is TRBV28, the J call TRBJ2-3; possible D gene TRBD2, 5 bases. Germline values: CDR1 MDHEN, CDR2 SYDVKM. This CDR3 region has 19 residues. V lost 3 bases and J 4 bases, leaving 26 bases between the germline ends. CDR3 nucleotides: TGTGCCAGCAGTTTTCCCCCGTCCCGAGCGGTACAAAGGGCAGATACGCAGTATTTT. This codes for CASSFPPSRAVQRADTQYF.

This rearrangement joins TRBV7-9 to TRBJ2-5, with 9 bases matching TRBD2. Looked up from germline, CDR1 is SEHNR and CDR2 is FQNEAQ (reference sequence). The CDR3 sequence is 19 residues long. V shed 5 bases and J 3 bases; nucleotides not matched to a gene: 19. The CDR3 reads CASSQGVSPLAGRKETQYF. For the CDR3, the DNA is TGTGCCAGCAGCCAAGGGGTCTCCCCACTAGCGGGCCGAAAAGAGACCCAGTACTTC.

This clone occurred a few times. J is TRBJ2-2 and V is TRBV7-9; TRBD1 aligns across 8 bases. Germline CDR1 SEHNR, CDR2 FQNEAQ (reference sequence). After removal of 6 bases from V and 6 bases from J, the junction contained 9 bases not matched to a gene. The CDR3 runs 15 residues. The CDR3 bases are TGTGCCAGCAGTCTCCAGGGGGCGCAAGCCGGGGAGCTGTTTTTT. This sequence encodes CASSLQGAQAGELFF.

This clone was found a few times. J is TRBJ2-1 and V is TRBV20-1; D gene uncertain. Germline V lookup: CDR1 DFQATT, CDR2 SNEGSKA (reference sequence). The CDR3 covers 11 residues. V was clipped by 3 bases and J by 5 bases, with 5 bases between them. The CDR3 loop reads CSARAHNEQFF. In DNA form, the CDR3 reads TGCAGTGCTAGGGCCCACAATGAGCAGTTCTTC.